This T cell receptor (beta chain) was observed in a study of identical twins. Whole-study findings and limits: Insertion counts were lower in abundant cord blood beta clonotypes, a trend that memory repertoires did not show.

CDR1 is LGHNA and CDR2 is YSLEER in the germline V gene. The CDR3 totals 14 residues. V shed 3 bases, J shed 3 bases, and the junction held 4 bases outside the gene matches. Remarks on this clonotype: Antigen specificity is unknown.

Each cDNA held unique molecular identifiers, and template switching gave it a universal primer site. TCRdb called the 5' RACE reads again in MiXCR, with one record for every CDR3 protein. The table lists fewer than 500,000 distinct CDR3 sequences, 13% to 15% of them singletons, with 0.95% to 1% in the top ten. With no exceptions, donors were healthy Caucasians. This same sample was also part of a study on yellow fever vaccine responses in identical twins. That publication notes: Twins reportedly had a vaccine T cell response that seemed partly convergent, partly personalized.

The chain employs TRBV4-3 and TRBJ1-2; 7 nucleotides align to TRBD1. This receptor was taken from a woman between 18 and 29 years old in good health. Material for sequencing was CD4+ T cells sorted from blood. CDR3 sequence: CASSHRTGDYGYTF. In nucleotides, the CDR3 is TGCGCCAGCAGCCATCGGACAGGAGACTATGGCTACACCTTC.